This T cell receptor (beta chain) was sequenced in a study of blood T cells in healthy people across ages. Each of the donors had 9 to 10 milliliters of peripheral blood drawn into EDTA-treated Vacutainer tubes. Germline V gene lookup returns CDR1 DFQATT and CDR2 SNEGSKA (reference sequence). This CDR3 spans 13 amino acids. A sample-barcoded 5' primer and a J-beta primer mix were used in a second PCR of roughly 7 to 12 cycles. TCRdb re-called the 5' RACE reads through MiXCR, storing one row per CDR3 protein. Of around 1,000,000 distinct CDR3 sequences in the sample, around 27% are singletons; the top ten hold around 0.75%. Separately, the same data were catalogued under a study of T cells of mothers and their children.

The origin of this receptor is a girl aged 2-15 years in good health. The sequenced material came from blood. The chain is built from TRBV20-1 and TRBJ2-5; tentative D call: TRBD1 (5 bases). The J call may not be correct, given that the DNA end is closer to TRBJ2-7. As DNA, the CDR3 is TGCAGTGCTAGTACGCAGGGCTCGGACGAGCAGTACTTC. It codes for CSASTQGSDEQYF.